The clone carrying this T cell receptor beta chain occurred once. With 6 bases removed from V and 0 bases from J, the gap between germline ends came to 11 bases. The CDR3 totals 13 residues. Germline V gene data show CDR1 as SQVTM and CDR2 as ANQGSEA. Primed by a sample-barcoded 5' primer and a J-beta primer mix, a second PCR proceeded for about 7 to 11 cycles. TCRdb passed the 5' RACE reads through MiXCR, listing each CDR3 protein once. This table holds 800,000 to 1,300,000 distinct CDR3 sequences, almost 25% found once. These data belong to a study of blood T cells in healthy people across ages. The data were also submitted as part of a second study, on T cells of mothers and their children.

The source of this sequence is a girl aged 2 to 10 in good health. The rearrangement uses TRBV29-1 and TRBJ2-5, with D tentatively TRBD2 (6 bases). Sample: blood. As DNA, the CDR3 is TGCAGCGTCCTGGGACTTTACCAAGAGACCCAGTACTTC. It yields the protein CSVLGLYQETQYF.